This T cell receptor (beta chain) was obtained from a study of beta chain features in type 1 diabetes. What was sequenced were expressed TCRB transcripts, since all of the isolated RNA had been reverse transcribed. Generated by immunoSEQ multiplex PCR, the TCRdb table keeps only in-frame clones and is missing some. The sample contains some 640,000 clones, 11% to 15% of which appear only once. The CDR3 totals 15 residues. On average, the one heparinised blood draw given by each donor was about 120 mL. All of the sorted populations showed purity greater than 98%. This clone was seen a few times. What it binds is unknown. Findings and caveats of the study: Among patients, naive, central memory and Treg TCRB repertoires appeared more similar than among healthy donors. Across all four CD4+ subsets, people with type 1 diabetes showed modestly shorter TCRB CDR3s.

This sequence was found in a man between 18 and 29 years old with type 1 diabetes. The sequenced material came from naive CD4+ T cells from blood. V gene TRBV21-1 combines with J gene TRBJ1-1. TRBV21-1 corresponds to a pseudogene. CDR3 nucleotide sequence: TGTGCCAGCAGCAAAGCGCTTTGTCCAATCACTGAAGCTTTCTTT. Its protein is CASSKALCPITEAFF.